A single TCR beta chain is shown here with its context. V dropped 6 bases and J dropped 5; count of bases not matched to a gene: 7. Germline CDR1 and CDR2: LGHNT and FRNRAP. The CDR3 is 14 amino acids. This entry is derived from a study of CD8+CD57+ T cells in acquired aplastic anemia. In patients chosen for sequencing, flow cytometry had shown CD8+CD57+ cell expansion. The template used for profiling TCR beta VDJ and CDR3 was genomic DNA. TCRdb used MiXCR to reprocess the reads, holding one entry per CDR3 protein. The sample includes approximately 190,000 distinct CDR3 sequences, 48% of them seen just once.

The sample taken for sequencing was sorted CD4+, CD8+, or CD8+CD57+ T cells (not recorded which) from PBMCs. The TCR sequence derives from a human donor with aplastic anemia. The chain has TRBV12-5 and TRBJ2-1, with 7 bases identical to TRBD1. CDR3 bases: TGTGCTAGTGGAACGGGACAGCTAAACAATGAGCAGTTCTTC. Encoded protein: CASGTGQLNNEQFF.